This T cell receptor beta chain comes out of a study of blood T cell repertoires in COVID-19. Background on the study: Acute and convalescent COVID-19 specimens originated in the United States, Italy and Spain.

Original methodology: Amplification of reference gene primers provided the estimated nucleated cell counts. TCRdb's table, derived via immunoSEQ multiplex PCR, lists solely in-frame clones and lacks some. For V, J and clone size, that table is used; D and trimming come from the DNA. In the table there are about 130,000 clones, approximately 89% of which are singletons. V was trimmed by 8 bases and J by 0 bases, leaving 11 bases between them. The CDR3 spans 14 residues. Germline V gene lookup returns CDR1 LNHDA and CDR2 SQIVND (reference sequence). The TCR comes from a woman in her sixties with acute or convalescent COVID-19. Sequencing was carried out using peripheral blood. This rearrangement joins TRBV19 to TRBJ2-1; TRBD2 is a possible D gene (6 bases). CDR3 nucleotide sequence: TGTGCCAGTCGCCTGACTAGCTCCTACAATGAGCAGTTCTTC. The encoded protein is CASRLTSSYNEQFF.